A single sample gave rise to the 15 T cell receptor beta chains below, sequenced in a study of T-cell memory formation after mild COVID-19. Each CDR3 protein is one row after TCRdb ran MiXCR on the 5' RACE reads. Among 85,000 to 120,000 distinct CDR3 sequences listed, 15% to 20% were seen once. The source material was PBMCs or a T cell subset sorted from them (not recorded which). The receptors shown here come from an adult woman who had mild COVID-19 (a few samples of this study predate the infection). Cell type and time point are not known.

The CDR3 DNA follows: TGTGCCACCGACATTGGAGCCGGGGAGCTGTTTTTT. Protein sequence: CATDIGAGELFF. The gene calls are TRBV24-1 and TRBJ2-2; unclear D gene. The CDR3 loop spans 12 amino acids. Germline V gives CDR1 KGHDR, CDR2 SFDVKD. The V end was cut by 9 bases, the J end by 6 bases, with 10 bases between.

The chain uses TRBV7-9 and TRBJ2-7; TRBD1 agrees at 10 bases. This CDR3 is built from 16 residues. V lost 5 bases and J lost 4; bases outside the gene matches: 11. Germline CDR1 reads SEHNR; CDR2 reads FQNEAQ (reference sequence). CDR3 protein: CASSQTGTGDSYEQYF. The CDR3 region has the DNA TGTGCCAGCAGCCAAACCGGGACAGGGGATTCGTACGAGCAGTACTTC.

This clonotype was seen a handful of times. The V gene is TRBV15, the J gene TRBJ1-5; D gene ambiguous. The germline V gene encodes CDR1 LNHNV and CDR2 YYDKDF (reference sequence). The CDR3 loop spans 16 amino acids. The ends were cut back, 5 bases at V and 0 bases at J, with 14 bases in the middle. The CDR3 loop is CATSGPHDGSNQPQHF. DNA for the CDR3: TGTGCCACCAGCGGACCTCACGACGGTAGCAATCAGCCCCAGCATTTT.

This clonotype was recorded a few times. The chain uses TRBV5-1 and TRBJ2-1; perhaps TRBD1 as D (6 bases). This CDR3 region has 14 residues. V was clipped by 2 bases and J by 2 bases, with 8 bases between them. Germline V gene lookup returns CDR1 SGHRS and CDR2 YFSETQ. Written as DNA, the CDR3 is TGCGCCAGCAGCTTCCAGGGGCCCTACAATGAGCAGTTCTTC. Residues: CASSFQGPYNEQFF.

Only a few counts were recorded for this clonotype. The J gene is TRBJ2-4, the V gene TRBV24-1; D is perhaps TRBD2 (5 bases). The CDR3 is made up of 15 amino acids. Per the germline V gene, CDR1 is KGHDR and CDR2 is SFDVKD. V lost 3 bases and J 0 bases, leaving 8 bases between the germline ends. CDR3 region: CATSDQREAKNIQYF. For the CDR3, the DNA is TGTGCCACCAGTGATCAGAGGGAAGCCAAAAACATTCAGTACTTC.

CDR3 region: CASSLGQSQPQHF. DNA for the CDR3: TGTGCCAGCAGCTTGGGACAGAGCCAGCCCCAGCATTTT. The J gene is TRBJ1-5, the V gene TRBV5-6, with D possibly matching TRBD1 (5 bases). V was pared by 0 bases and J by 7 bases, with 8 bases between. Germline V gene data show CDR1 as SGHDT and CDR2 as YYEEEE. The length of the CDR3 is 13 residues.

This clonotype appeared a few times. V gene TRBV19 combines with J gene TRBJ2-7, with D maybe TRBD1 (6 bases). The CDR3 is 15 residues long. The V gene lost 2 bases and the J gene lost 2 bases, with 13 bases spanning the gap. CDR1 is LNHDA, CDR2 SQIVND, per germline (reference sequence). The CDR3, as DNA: TGTGCCAGTAGTATACAGGGGTCATGGACCTACGAGCAGTACTTC. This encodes CASSIQGSWTYEQYF.

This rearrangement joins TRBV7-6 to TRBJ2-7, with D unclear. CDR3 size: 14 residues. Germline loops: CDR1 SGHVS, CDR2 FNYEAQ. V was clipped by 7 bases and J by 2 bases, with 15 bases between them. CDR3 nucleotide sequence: TGTGCCAGCACCACCCCCGGTTTAACCTACGAGCAGTACTTC. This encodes CASTTPGLTYEQYF.

The CDR3 DNA follows: TGTGCCAGTAGTACTGGGACTAGCGTCGACCGCTCCTACGAGCAGTACTTC. It specifies CASSTGTSVDRSYEQYF. The gene calls are TRBV19 and TRBJ2-7; TRBD2 matches at 10 bases. V lost 4 bases and J lost 0; bases outside the gene matches: 9. CDR3 size: 17 residues. Germline V lookup: CDR1 LNHDA, CDR2 SQIVND (reference sequence).

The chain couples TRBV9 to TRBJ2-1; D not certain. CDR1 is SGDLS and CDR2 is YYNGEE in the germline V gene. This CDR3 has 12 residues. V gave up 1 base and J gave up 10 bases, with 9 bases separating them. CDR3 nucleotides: TGTGCCAGCAGCGTACCCTGGGTCGAGCAGTTCTTC. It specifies CASSVPWVEQFF.

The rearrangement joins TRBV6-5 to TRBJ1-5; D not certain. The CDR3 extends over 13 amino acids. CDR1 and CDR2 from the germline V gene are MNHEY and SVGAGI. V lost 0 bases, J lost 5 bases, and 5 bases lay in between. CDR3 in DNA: TGTGCCAGCAGTTACTCGGAAGATCAGCCCCAGCATTTT. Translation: CASSYSEDQPQHF.

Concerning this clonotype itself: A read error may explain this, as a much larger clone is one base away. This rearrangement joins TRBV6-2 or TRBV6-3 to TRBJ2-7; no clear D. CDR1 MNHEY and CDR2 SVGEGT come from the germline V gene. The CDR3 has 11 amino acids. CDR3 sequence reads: CASSYTYEQCF. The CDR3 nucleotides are TGTGCCAGCAGTTACACCTACGAGCAGTGCTTC.

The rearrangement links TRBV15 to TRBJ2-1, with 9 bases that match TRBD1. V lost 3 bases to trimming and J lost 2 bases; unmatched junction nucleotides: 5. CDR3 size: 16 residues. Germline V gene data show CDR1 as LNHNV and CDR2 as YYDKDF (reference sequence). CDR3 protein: CATSRAGQGTYNEQFF. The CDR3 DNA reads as TGTGCCACCAGCAGGGCAGGACAGGGGACCTACAATGAGCAGTTCTTC.

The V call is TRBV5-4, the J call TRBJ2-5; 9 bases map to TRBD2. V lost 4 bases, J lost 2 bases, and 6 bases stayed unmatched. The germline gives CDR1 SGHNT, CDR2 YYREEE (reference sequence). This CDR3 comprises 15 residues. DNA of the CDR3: TGTGCCAGCAGCCTTAGCGGGGGCTTACAAGAGACCCAGTACTTC. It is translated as CASSLSGGLQETQYF.

As DNA, the CDR3 is TGCAGCGTAGATTGGGGAAATGAGCAGTTCTTC. Amino acids: CSVDWGNEQFF. The gene calls are TRBV29-1 and TRBJ2-1; D unresolved. The CDR3 totals 11 residues. V lost 6 bases, J lost 7 bases, and 10 bases lay in between. Per germline, CDR1 SQVTM and CDR2 ANQGSEA.